This T cell receptor (beta chain) stems from a study of molecular identifiers for immune sequencing clone quantification. This CDR3 contains 17 residues. Germline CDR1 is KGHDR and CDR2 is SFDVKD. V dropped 1 base and J dropped 3 bases, with 17 bases sitting between them. In TCRdb, the PCR reads were re-called with MiXCR into one record per CDR3 protein. The data show tens of thousands of distinct CDR3 sequences, around 19% seen once. The chain combines TRBV24-1 with TRBJ2-5, with D possibly matching TRBD2 (5 bases). This clonotype was sampled from a human donor in good health. Some libraries in this study had Jurkat cell RNA spiked in. Sequencing input: naive CD8+ T cells from blood, with Jurkat cell RNA spiked in. The subset: FACS-sorted CD8+CD4-CCR7+CD45RA+ naive T cells. The CDR3 nucleotides read TGTGCCACCAGTGATTTTTCTGGCGGGCCGGATGAAGAGACCCAGTACTTC. As protein: CATSDFSGGPDEETQYF.